This passage covers 23 T cell receptor beta chains from one sample sequenced in a study of T cell repertoires in aging, cancer and after chemotherapy. Amplification of TCR beta used genomic DNA extracted from peripheral blood. A mixed TRB-A/B primer pool amplified rearranged TRB by multiplex touch-down PCR. MiXCR was run by TCRdb on the multiplex PCR reads, yielding one entry per CDR3 protein. The data contain 9,900 or so distinct CDR3 sequences, over 25% of them singletons. The sample consisted of blood. These receptors were taken from a human donor in good health. The donor label of this sample is uncertain.

This CDR3 reads CASSLGQGRTEAFF. Here the CDR3 DNA reads TGTGCCAGCAGTCTCGGACAAGGGAGGACTGAAGCTTTCTTT. The chain has TRBV12-3 or TRBV12-4 and TRBJ1-1; D might be TRBD1 (5 bases). The length of the CDR3 is 14 residues. V was cut by 5 bases and J by 5 bases, with 15 bases left in between.

This rearrangement joins TRBV30 to TRBJ2-7; TRBD1 matches at 9 bases. Germline V lookup: CDR1 GTSNPN, CDR2 SVGIG (reference sequence). V lost 5 bases and J lost 0; bases outside the gene matches: 8. The CDR3 contains 15 residues. The CDR3 loop is CAWGSGQGSSYEQYF. The DNA for the CDR3 is TGTGCCTGGGGAAGCGGACAGGGGAGCTCCTACGAGCAGTACTTC.

This clonotype is judged medium-sized. This rearrangement joins TRBV6-1 to TRBJ2-3; possible D gene TRBD2, 6 bases. Trimming cost V 8 bases and J 6 bases, with 21 bases left between them. This CDR3 region has 15 residues. Germline V gives CDR1 MNHNS, CDR2 SASEGT. As DNA, the CDR3 is TGTGCCAGCTCCAAGGGGATCCGCGCGGGGGATACGCAGTATTTT. Amino acid sequence: CASSKGIRAGDTQYF.

The sample holds a few counts of this clonotype. The J gene is TRBJ1-1, the V gene TRBV27; 7 bases align to TRBD1. CDR1 MNHEY and CDR2 SMNVEV come from the germline V gene (reference sequence). CDR3 length: 18 amino acids. V shed 3 bases, J shed 0 bases, and the junction held 13 bases outside the gene matches. The CDR3 reads CASSFSRTGVFMNTEAFF. As DNA, the CDR3 is TGTGCCAGCAGTTTTTCCAGGACAGGAGTGTTTATGAACACTGAAGCTTTCTTT.

This clonotype appeared a few times. The chain uses TRBV10-3 and TRBJ2-3; D remains unclear. Trimming took 6 bases from V and 0 from J, leaving 10 bases between them. This CDR3 has 14 residues. Germline V gives CDR1 ENHRY, CDR2 SYGVKD. For the CDR3, the DNA is TGTGCCATCAGCCCGGAACCTAGCACAGATACGCAGTATTTT. Protein: CAISPEPSTDTQYF.

Note on this clonotype: A much larger clone differs by one base, so this may be a read error. The chain has TRBV6-1 and TRBJ2-7; 8 bases match TRBD1. The DNA matches TRBJ2-5 better at its end, which makes the J call doubtful. This CDR3 spans 15 amino acids. Per germline, CDR1 MNHNS and CDR2 SASEGT. CDR3: CASREWTGPTQTQYF. As DNA, the CDR3 is TGTGCCAGCAGGGAATGGACAGGGCCGACTCAGACCCAGTACTTC.

The V call is TRBV6-4, the J call TRBJ2-1; unclear D gene. Germline V gives CDR1 MRHNA, CDR2 SNTAGT. Deletions cut 0 bases from V and 10 bases from J, with 10 bases between. This CDR3 has 13 residues. CDR3 in amino acids: CASSDSNENEQFF. The CDR3 bases are TGTGCCAGCAGTGACTCCAATGAGAACGAGCAGTTCTTC.

The rearrangement joins TRBV12-3 or TRBV12-4 to TRBJ2-7; 11 bases line up with TRBD1. V lost 6 bases to trimming and J lost 3 bases; unmatched junction nucleotides: 4. This CDR3 spans 14 amino acids. As DNA, the CDR3 is TGTGCCAGCAGGGCGGGGACAGGGGGCTACGAGCAGTACTTC. It yields the protein CASRAGTGGYEQYF.

There are a few counts of this clonotype. This chain links TRBV6-5 with TRBJ1-2; TRBD1 aligns across 9 bases. Per the germline V gene, CDR1 is MNHEY and CDR2 is SVGAGI. CDR3 length: 14 residues. V lost 4 bases, J lost 5 bases, and 5 bases stayed unmatched. CDR3 nucleotides: TGTGCCAGCAGTTCGACAGGGGGACCTTATGGCTACACCTTC. Translated, it gives CASSSTGGPYGYTF.

This clonotype counts as medium-sized. V gene TRBV6-6 combines with J gene TRBJ2-1; possibly TRBD1 for D (6 bases). The V end lost 0 bases, the J end lost 8 bases, and 8 bases lay between the germline ends. CDR1 and CDR2 (germline): MNHNY, SVGAGI (reference sequence). CDR3 size: 13 residues. The CDR3: CASSYSQGHEQFF. DNA of the CDR3: TGTGCCAGCAGTTACTCCCAGGGGCATGAGCAGTTCTTC.

By share, this clonotype ranks as medium-sized (0.01 to 0.1%). The rearrangement uses TRBV19 and TRBJ2-1, with D unresolved. Germline V CDR1 and CDR2: LNHDA, SQIVND (reference sequence). V gave up 5 bases and J gave up 0 bases, with 8 bases separating them. The CDR3 has 14 residues. CDR3 amino acids: CASSFLRSYNEQFF. The CDR3 DNA sequence: TGTGCCAGTAGTTTTCTACGCTCCTACAATGAGCAGTTCTTC.

The chain's CDR3 is CASSMADSKNTGELFF. The CDR3 coding sequence is TGTGCCAGTAGTATGGCCGACAGTAAGAACACCGGGGAGCTGTTTTTT. The chain has TRBV19 and TRBJ2-2; maybe TRBD1 (5 bases). V lost 3 bases to trimming and J lost 1 base, with 12 bases between them. CDR1 LNHDA and CDR2 SQIVND come from the germline V gene (reference sequence). CDR3 length equals 16 residues. Full variable domain (outside the CDR3, taken from reference TRBV19 and TRBJ2-2): DGGITQSPKYLFRKEGQNVTLSCEQNLNHDAMYWYRQDPGQGLRLIYYSQIVNDFQKGDIAEGYSVSREKKESFPLTVTSAQKNPTAFYLCASSMADSKNTGELFFGEGSRLTVL.

This clonotype was recorded a few times. The rearrangement uses TRBV18 and TRBJ2-7, with D perhaps being TRBD1 or TRBD2 (8 bases each). The V gene's germline CDR1 is KGHSH and CDR2 LQKENI. The CDR3 has 16 amino acids. Between the trimmed V and J ends, which lost 3 bases and 1 base, there was a span of 16 bases. The CDR3 coding sequence is TGTGCCAGCTCACCCCAGGGGGCGGGAGGATCCTACGAGCAGTACTTC. Its translation is CASSPQGAGGSYEQYF.

The chain joins TRBV5-6 to TRBJ2-7, with D possibly being TRBD2 (6 bases). The V gene's germline CDR1 is SGHDT and CDR2 YYEEEE. This CDR3 contains 15 residues. V was shortened by 4 bases and J by 2 bases, with 16 bases between the two germline ends. The CDR3: CASSQRPGRTYEQYF. The CDR3 region has the DNA TGTGCCAGCAGCCAACGGCCAGGGAGGACCTACGAGCAGTACTTC. Supplemented by reference TRBV5-6 and TRBJ2-7, the full variable domain reads DAGVTQSPTHLIKTRGQQVTLRCSPKSGHDTVSWYQQALGQGPQFIFQYYEEEERQRGNFPDRFSGHQFPNYSSELNVNALLLGDSALYLCASSQRPGRTYEQYFGPGTRLTVT.

The chain uses TRBV6-5 and TRBJ1-4; no clear D. Trimming removed 7 bases from V and 4 bases from J, with 10 bases in between. The CDR3 is 13 residues long. CDR1 and CDR2 (germline): MNHEY, SVGAGI. The CDR3 sequence: CASKNGFNEKLFF. CDR3 sequence (DNA): TGTGCCAGCAAAAACGGGTTTAATGAAAAACTGTTTTTT.

The rearrangement links TRBV20-1 to TRBJ1-2; D gene uncertain. CDR3 length: 13 amino acids. Germline loops: CDR1 DFQATT, CDR2 SNEGSKA (reference sequence). The V gene lost 1 base and the J gene lost 4 bases, with 10 bases spanning the gap. CDR3 loop: CSARVPEPYGYTF. CDR3 in DNA: TGCAGTGCTAGAGTCCCGGAGCCCTATGGCTACACCTTC.

CDR3 residues: CATSEPGRRHYF. As DNA, the CDR3 is TGTGCCACCAGTGAGCCGGGACGCAGGCATTATTTT. The chain combines TRBV24-1 with TRBJ2-3; either TRBD1 or TRBD2 may supply D (5 bases each). The CDR3 has 12 residues. In germline, CDR1 is KGHDR, CDR2 SFDVKD. V lost 4 bases and J 15 bases, leaving 16 bases between the germline ends.

This clonotype was counted a few times. The rearrangement links TRBV6-2 or TRBV6-3 to TRBJ2-1; 7 bases are a match to TRBD2. Germline assignment: CDR1 MNHEY and CDR2 SVGEGT. V lost 6 bases, J lost 0 bases, and 11 bases stayed unmatched. The CDR3 is 17 residues long. The CDR3 is CASRGGLAISSYNEQFF. DNA of the CDR3: TGTGCCAGCAGGGGGGGGTTGGCGATTAGCTCCTACAATGAGCAGTTCTTC.

In its sample, this clonotype is medium-sized. The chain has TRBV30 and TRBJ2-6; 7 nucleotides align to TRBD2. Trimming removed 4 bases from V and 5 bases from J; junction bases left unmatched: 5. The CDR3 is 14 residues long. CDR1 is GTSNPN and CDR2 is SVGIG in the germline V gene (reference sequence). The CDR3 region has the DNA TGTGCCTGGATCGGGGGGTTCAGGGCCAACGTCCTGACTTTC. Its protein product is CAWIGGFRANVLTF.

The V gene is TRBV19, the J gene TRBJ1-1; perhaps TRBD1 as D (5 bases). Germline V gene data show CDR1 as LNHDA and CDR2 as SQIVND (reference sequence). V lost 6 bases, J lost 6 bases, and 17 bases lay in between. CDR3 size: 14 residues. CDR3 protein: CASRARGVRAEAFF. CDR3 sequence (DNA): TGTGCCAGTAGGGCGCGAGGGGTTCGAGCTGAAGCTTTCTTT.

This clonotype is medium-sized. The V call is TRBV6-2 or TRBV6-3, the J call TRBJ2-1; 12 bases agree with TRBD2. V was clipped by 7 bases and J by 7 bases; unmatched bases: 5. The CDR3 is 14 amino acids. Germline assignment: CDR1 MNHEY and CDR2 SVGEGT. CDR3 residues: CASTRTSGKNEQFF. The CDR3 DNA follows: TGTGCCAGCACCAGGACTAGCGGGAAGAATGAGCAGTTCTTC.

By share, this clonotype ranks as medium-sized. The chain combines TRBV6-5 with TRBJ2-2; 8 bases fit TRBD1. The CDR3 length is 18 residues. Germline lookup yields CDR1 MNHEY and CDR2 SVGAGI. After removal of 7 bases from V and 5 bases from J, the junction contained 18 bases not matched to a gene. The CDR3 region is CASTYPSDRGEWTGELFF. Written as DNA, the CDR3 is TGTGCCAGCACCTACCCCTCCGACAGGGGAGAGTGGACCGGGGAGCTGTTTTTT.

This clonotype showed up just a few times. The chain has TRBV30 and TRBJ1-6, with D uncertain. Germline V lookup: CDR1 GTSNPN, CDR2 SVGIG (reference sequence). The V and J ends lost 4 bases and 9 bases respectively, with 13 bases between them. This CDR3 spans 13 amino acids. The CDR3 is CAWTDFMVSPLHF. The CDR3, as DNA: TGTGCCTGGACGGACTTTATGGTTTCACCCCTCCACTTT.